This TCR beta chain comes out of a study of identical twins. Study outcomes and limitations: Modelling underestimated the level of out-of-frame TCR alpha sharing observed in monozygotic twins.

TCRdb redid the calling of the 5' RACE reads with MiXCR, one entry per CDR3 protein. The top ten hold approximately 0.94% of the sample, which has roughly 700,000 distinct CDR3 sequences, less than 10% seen once. Notes on this clonotype: Its antigen is not identified.

The CDR3 consists of 13 residues. Germline-derived CDR1 and CDR2 are DFQATT and SNEGSKA (reference sequence). The V end lost 6 bases, the J end lost 9 bases, and 15 bases lay between the germline ends. The sample was also linked to a second study, of yellow fever vaccine responses in identical twins.

J is TRBJ1-6 and V is TRBV20-1, with no clear D. This sequence was found in a woman younger than 35 in good health. Source material: PBMCs. Here the CDR3 DNA reads TGCAGTGCCCCTTCGCGCCAGCTTTCACCCCTCCACTTT. Translated: CSAPSRQLSPLHF.